This T cell receptor (beta chain) is drawn from a study of lymphopenia after photon versus proton radiotherapy. Study-wide results and limits: Better survival with proton therapy was suggested as possible, not demonstrated. In patients who died, overall survival fell as post-nadir TCR diversity dropped more. Proton therapy kept repertoires fairly stable, unlike photons, which gained effector/memory cells.

The CDR3 sequence is 13 residues long. In germline, CDR1 is GTSNPN, CDR2 SVGIG (reference sequence). V was clipped by 1 base and J by 3 bases; unmatched bases: 3. Profiling relied on immunoSEQ multiplex PCR, and the TCRdb table lists in-frame clones only, not all of them. The sample gives around 59,000 clones, roughly 80% of which show up once; around 2.2% is in the top ten. Notes on this clone: Its antigen is unknown.

Source: peripheral blood, taken from a patient treated with proton-based radiotherapy. V usage is TRBV30 and J usage is TRBJ2-7; TRBD1 matches 7 bases. This receptor was taken from a man aged 60-69 years with pancreatic cancer. The chain's CDR3 is CAWSEGGGYEQYF. In DNA, the CDR3 is TGTGCCTGGAGTGAAGGGGGCGGCTACGAGCAGTACTTC.